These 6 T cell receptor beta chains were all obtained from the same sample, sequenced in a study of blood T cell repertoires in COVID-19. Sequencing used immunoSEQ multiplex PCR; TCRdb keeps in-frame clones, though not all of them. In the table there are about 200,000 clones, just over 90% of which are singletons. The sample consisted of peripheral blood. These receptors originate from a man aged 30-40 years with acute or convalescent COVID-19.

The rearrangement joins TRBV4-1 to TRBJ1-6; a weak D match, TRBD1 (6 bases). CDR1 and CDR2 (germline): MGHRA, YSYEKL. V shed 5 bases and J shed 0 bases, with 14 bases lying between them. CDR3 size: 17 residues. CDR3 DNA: TGCGCCAGCAGCTTGGACAGACCGAGCTCCTATAATTCACCCCTCCACTTT. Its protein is CASSLDRPSSYNSPLHF.

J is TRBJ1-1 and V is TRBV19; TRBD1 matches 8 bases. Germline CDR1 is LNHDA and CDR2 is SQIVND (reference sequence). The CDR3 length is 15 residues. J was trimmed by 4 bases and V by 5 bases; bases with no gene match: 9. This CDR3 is CASSPRGQVGTEAFF. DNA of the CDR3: TGTGCCAGTAGTCCACGGGGACAGGTGGGCACTGAAGCTTTCTTT.

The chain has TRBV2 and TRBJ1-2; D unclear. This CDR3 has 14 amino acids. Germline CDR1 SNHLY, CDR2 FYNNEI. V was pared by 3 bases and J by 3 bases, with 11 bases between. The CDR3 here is CASSERWGDYGYTF. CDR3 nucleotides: TGTGCCAGCAGTGAGAGGTGGGGAGACTATGGCTACACCTTC. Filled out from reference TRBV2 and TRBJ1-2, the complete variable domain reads EPEVTQTPSHQVTQMGQEVILRCVPISNHLYFYWYRQILGQKVEFLVSFYNNEISEKSEIFDDQFSVERPDGSNFTLKIRSTKLEDSAMYFCASSERWGDYGYTFGSGTRLTVV.

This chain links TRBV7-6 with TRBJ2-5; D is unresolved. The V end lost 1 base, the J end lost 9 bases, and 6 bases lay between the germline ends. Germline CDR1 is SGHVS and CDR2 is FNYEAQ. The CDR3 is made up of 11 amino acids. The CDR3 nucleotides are TGTGCCAGCAGCTTAGAGTCGGCCCAGTACTTC. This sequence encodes CASSLESAQYF.

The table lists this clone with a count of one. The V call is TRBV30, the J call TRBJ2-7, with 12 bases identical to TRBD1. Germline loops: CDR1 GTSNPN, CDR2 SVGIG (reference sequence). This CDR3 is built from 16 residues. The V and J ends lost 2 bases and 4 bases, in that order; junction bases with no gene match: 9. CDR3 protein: CAWSQGQGALPYEQYF. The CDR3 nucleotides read TGTGCCTGGAGTCAGGGACAGGGGGCGCTCCCTTACGAGCAGTACTTC.

CDR3 DNA sequence: TGTGCCAGCAGCTTAGTAGACACCACTGAAGCTTTCTTT. Translation: CASSLVDTTEAFF. The rearrangement links TRBV5-5 to TRBJ1-1; D is ambiguous. Trimming took 2 bases from V and 4 from J, leaving 9 bases between them. The germline V gene has CDR1 SGHKS and CDR2 YYEKEE (reference sequence). The CDR3 covers 13 residues. Full variable domain (missing parts from reference TRBV5-5 and TRBJ1-1): DAGVTQSPTHLIKTRGQQVTLRCSPISGHKSVSWYQQVLGQGPQFIFQYYEKEERGRGNFPDRFSARQFPNYSSELNVNALLLGDSALYLCASSLVDTTEAFFGQGTRLTVV.